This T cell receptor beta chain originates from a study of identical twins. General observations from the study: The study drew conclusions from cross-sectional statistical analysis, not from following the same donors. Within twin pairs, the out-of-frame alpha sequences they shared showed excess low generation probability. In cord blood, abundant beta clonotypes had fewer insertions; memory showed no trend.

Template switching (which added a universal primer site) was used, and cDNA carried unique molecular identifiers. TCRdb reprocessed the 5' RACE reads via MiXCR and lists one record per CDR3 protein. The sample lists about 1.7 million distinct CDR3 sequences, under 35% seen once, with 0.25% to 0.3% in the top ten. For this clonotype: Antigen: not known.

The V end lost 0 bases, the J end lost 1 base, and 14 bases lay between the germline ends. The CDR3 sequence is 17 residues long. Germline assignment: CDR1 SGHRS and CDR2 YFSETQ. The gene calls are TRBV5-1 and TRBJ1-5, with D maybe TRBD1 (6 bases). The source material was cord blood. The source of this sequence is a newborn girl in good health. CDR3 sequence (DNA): TGCGCCAGCAGCTTGGGTGGGGGCAAAGAGAGCAATCAGCCCCAGCATTTT. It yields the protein CASSLGGGKESNQPQHF. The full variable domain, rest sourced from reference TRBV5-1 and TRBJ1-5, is KAGVTQTPRYLIKTRGQQVTLSCSPISGHRSVSWYQQTPGQGLQFLFEYFSETQRNKGNFPGRFSGRQFSNSRSEMNVSTLELGDSALYLCASSLGGGKESNQPQHFGDGTRLSIL.